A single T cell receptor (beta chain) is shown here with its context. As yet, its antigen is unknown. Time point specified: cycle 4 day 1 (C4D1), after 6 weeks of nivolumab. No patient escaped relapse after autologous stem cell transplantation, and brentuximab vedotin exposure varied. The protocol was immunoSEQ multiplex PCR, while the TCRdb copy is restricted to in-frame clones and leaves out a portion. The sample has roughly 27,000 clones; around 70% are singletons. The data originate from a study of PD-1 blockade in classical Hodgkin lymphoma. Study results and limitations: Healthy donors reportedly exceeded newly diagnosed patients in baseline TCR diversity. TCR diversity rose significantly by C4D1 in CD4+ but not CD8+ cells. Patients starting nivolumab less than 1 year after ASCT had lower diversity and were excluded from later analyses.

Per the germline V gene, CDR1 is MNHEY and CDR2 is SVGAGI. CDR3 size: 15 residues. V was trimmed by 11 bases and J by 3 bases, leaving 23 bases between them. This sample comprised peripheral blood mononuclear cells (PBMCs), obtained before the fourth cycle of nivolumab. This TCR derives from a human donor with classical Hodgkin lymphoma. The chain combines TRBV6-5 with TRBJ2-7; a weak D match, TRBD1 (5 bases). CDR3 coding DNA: TGTGCCTCCCTGGGGTTGGACAAGGGAATCTACGAGCAGTACTTC. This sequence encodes CASLGLDKGIYEQYF.